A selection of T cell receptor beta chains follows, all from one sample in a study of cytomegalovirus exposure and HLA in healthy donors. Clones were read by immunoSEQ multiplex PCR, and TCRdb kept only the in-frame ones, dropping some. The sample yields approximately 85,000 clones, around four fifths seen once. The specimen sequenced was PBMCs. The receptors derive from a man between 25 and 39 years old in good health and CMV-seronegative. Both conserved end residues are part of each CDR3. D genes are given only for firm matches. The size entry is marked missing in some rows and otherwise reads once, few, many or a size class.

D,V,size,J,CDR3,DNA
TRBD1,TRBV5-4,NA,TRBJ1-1,CASSLRGRTEASF,TGTGCCAGCAGCCTAAGGGGGCGGACTGAAGCTTCCTTT
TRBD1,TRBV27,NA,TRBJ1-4,CASSRRDRPNEKLFF,TGTGCCAGCAGTAGGAGGGACAGACCGAATGAAAAACTGTTTTTT
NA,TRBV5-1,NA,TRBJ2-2,CASSLVGGRIAGELFF,TGCGCCAGCAGCTTGGTCGGGGGGCGCATCGCCGGGGAGCTGTTTTTT
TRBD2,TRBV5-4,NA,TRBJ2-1,CASSLGVAGGPGKFF,TGTGCCAGCAGCCTGGGGGTAGCGGGAGGGCCGGGGAAGTTCTTC
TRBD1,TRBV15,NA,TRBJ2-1,CATSRSGTGGYNEQFF,TGTGCCACCAGCAGATCCGGGACAGGGGGCTACAATGAGCAGTTCTTC
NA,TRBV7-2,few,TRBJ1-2,CASSFAGPNYGYTF,TGTGCCAGCAGCTTCGCGGGACCTAACTATGGCTACACCTTC
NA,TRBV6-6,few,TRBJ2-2,CASRQTGELFF,TGTGCCAGCAGACAGACCGGGGAGCTGTTTTTT
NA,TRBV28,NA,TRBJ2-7,CASSLSLYEQYF,TGTGCCAGCAGTTTATCTCTCTACGAGCAGTACTTC
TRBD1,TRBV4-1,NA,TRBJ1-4,CASSQEGTGVGLEKLFF,TGCGCCAGCAGCCAAGAGGGGACAGGGGTCGGATTGGAAAAACTGTTTTTT
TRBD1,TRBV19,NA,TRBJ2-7,CATTPGQGSYEQYF,TGTGCCACTACTCCGGGACAGGGTTCCTACGAGCAGTACTTC
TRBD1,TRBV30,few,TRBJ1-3,CAAGQGFSGNTIYF,TGTGCCGCGGGACAGGGGTTTTCTGGAAACACCATATATTTT
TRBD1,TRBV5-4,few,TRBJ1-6,CASRRAGQVNSPLHF,TGTGCCAGCAGACGTGCGGGACAGGTCAATTCACCCCTCCACTTT
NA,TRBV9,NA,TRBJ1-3,CASSRRTVNSGNTIYF,TGTGCCAGCAGTAGAAGGACAGTAAACTCTGGAAACACCATATATTTT
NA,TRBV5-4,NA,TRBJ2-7,CASSLDEGLGYEQYF,TGTGCCAGCAGCTTGGATGAGGGCTTGGGTTACGAGCAGTACTTC
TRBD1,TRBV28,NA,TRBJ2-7,CASRGTGSYEQYF,TGTGCCAGCAGAGGGACAGGGAGCTACGAGCAGTACTTC
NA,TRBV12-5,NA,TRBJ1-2,CASGLFPDYGYTF,TGTGCTAGTGGTTTGTTCCCTGACTATGGCTACACCTTC
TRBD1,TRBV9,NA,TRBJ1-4,CASSQGQLGEKLFF,TGTGCCAGCAGCCAGGGACAGTTGGGGGAAAAACTGTTTTTT
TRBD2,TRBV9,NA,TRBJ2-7,CASSGSGSSYEQYF,TGTGCCAGCAGCGGTAGCGGGTCGTCCTACGAGCAGTACTTC
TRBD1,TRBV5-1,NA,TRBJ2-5,CASRGRGYRETQYF,TGCGCCAGCAGGGGCAGGGGGTATAGGGAGACCCAGTACTTC
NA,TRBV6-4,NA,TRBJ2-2,CASSELADTGELFF,TGTGCCAGCAGTGAGCTAGCTGACACCGGGGAGCTGTTTTTT
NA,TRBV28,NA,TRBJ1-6,CASSSSGTHNSPLHF,TGTGCCAGCAGTTCCTCCGGGACACACAATTCACCCCTCCACTTT
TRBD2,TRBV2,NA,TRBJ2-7,CASSVGLAGPTSYEQYF,TGTGCCAGCAGCGTCGGACTAGCGGGGCCGACTTCCTACGAGCAGTACTTC
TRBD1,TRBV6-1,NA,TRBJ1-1,CASSLNRGMNTEAFF,TGTGCCAGCAGTCTTAACAGGGGGATGAACACTGAAGCTTTCTTT
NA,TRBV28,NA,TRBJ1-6,CASSLPRGNSPLHF,TGTGCCAGCAGTTTACCCAGGGGTAATTCACCCCTCCACTTT
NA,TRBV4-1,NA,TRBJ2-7,CASSQAPERLYEQYF,TGCGCCAGCAGCCAAGCCCCCGAGAGGCTCTACGAGCAGTACTTC
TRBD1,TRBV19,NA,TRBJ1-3,CASSIGTAGNTIYF,TGTGCCAGTAGTATCGGGACAGCTGGAAACACCATATATTTT
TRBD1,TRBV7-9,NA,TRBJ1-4,CASMRGRDEKLFF,TGTGCCAGCATGAGGGGGCGGGATGAAAAACTGTTTTTT
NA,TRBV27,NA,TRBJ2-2,CASSVLRGWELFF,TGTGCCAGCAGTGTCCTCAGGGGATGGGAGCTGTTTTTT
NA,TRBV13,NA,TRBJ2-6,CASSLQGSGANVLTF,TGTGCCAGCAGCCTACAGGGATCTGGGGCCAACGTCCTGACTTTC
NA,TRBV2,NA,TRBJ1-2,CASSRTDYGYTF,TGTGCCAGCAGTAGGACAGACTATGGCTACACCTTC
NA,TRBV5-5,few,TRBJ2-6,CASSPRVLNSGANVLTF,TGTGCCAGCAGCCCCAGGGTATTAAACTCTGGGGCCAACGTCCTGACTTTC
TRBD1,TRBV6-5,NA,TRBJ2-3,CASSYSPDRGDTQYF,TGTGCCAGCAGTTACTCGCCCGACAGGGGTGATACGCAGTATTTT
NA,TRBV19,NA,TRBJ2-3,CASSMGNREPQYF,TGTGCCAGTAGTATGGGGAACAGGGAACCGCAGTATTTT
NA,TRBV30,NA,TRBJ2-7,CAWRASYEQYF,TGTGCCTGGAGGGCCTCCTACGAGCAGTACTTC
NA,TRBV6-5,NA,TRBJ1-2,CASIGVYGYTF,TGTGCCAGCATCGGGGTATATGGCTACACCTTC
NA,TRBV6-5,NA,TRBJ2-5,CASSRDGVAQTQYF,TGTGCCAGCAGTCGAGACGGGGTGGCACAGACCCAGTACTTC